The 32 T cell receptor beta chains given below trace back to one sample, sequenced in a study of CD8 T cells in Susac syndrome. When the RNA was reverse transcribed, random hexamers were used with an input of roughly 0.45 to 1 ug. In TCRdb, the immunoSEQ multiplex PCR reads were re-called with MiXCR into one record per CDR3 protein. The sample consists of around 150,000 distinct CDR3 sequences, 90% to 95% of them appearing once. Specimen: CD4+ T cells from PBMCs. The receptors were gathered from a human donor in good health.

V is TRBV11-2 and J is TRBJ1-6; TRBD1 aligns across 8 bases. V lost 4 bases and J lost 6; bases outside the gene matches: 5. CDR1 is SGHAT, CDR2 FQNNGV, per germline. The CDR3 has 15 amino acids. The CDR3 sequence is CASSYGQGPNSPLHF. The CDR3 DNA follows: TGTGCCAGCAGCTATGGACAGGGACCTAATTCACCCCTCCACTTT.

This CDR3 reads CSARRLGGPDNEQFF. CDR3 sequence (DNA): TGCAGTGCTAGACGTCTAGGGGGGCCCGACAATGAGCAGTTCTTC. The chain employs TRBV20-1 and TRBJ2-1, with D tentatively TRBD1 or TRBD2 (6 bases each). Germline V lookup: CDR1 DFQATT, CDR2 SNEGSKA (reference sequence). V lost 2 bases, J lost 5 bases, and 16 bases lay in between. This CDR3 contains 15 residues.

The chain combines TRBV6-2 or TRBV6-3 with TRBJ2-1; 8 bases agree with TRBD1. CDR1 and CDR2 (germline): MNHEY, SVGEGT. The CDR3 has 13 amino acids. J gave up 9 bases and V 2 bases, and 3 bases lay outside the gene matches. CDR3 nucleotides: TGTGCCAGCAGTTACGGGCAGGGGGCTGAGCAGTTCTTC. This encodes CASSYGQGAEQFF.

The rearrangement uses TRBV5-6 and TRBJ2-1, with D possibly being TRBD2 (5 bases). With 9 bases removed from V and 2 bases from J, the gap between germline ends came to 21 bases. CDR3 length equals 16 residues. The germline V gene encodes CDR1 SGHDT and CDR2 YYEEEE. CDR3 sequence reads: CATQLGVREPYNEQFF. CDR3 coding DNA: TGTGCCACCCAGCTTGGAGTACGGGAACCCTACAATGAGCAGTTCTTC.

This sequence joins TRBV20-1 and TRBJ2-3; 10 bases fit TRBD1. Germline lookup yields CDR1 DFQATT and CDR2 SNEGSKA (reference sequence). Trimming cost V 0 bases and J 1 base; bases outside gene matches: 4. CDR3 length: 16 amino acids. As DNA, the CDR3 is TGCAGTGCTAGAGAGGACGGGACAGGGGGCACAGATACGCAGTATTTT. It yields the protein CSAREDGTGGTDTQYF.

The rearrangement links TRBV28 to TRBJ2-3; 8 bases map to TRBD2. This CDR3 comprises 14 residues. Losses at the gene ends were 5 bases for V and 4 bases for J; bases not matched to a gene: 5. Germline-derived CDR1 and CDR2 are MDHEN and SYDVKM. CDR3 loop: CASSPGGGPDTQYF. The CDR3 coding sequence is TGTGCCAGCAGTCCCGGGGGGGGCCCAGATACGCAGTATTTT.

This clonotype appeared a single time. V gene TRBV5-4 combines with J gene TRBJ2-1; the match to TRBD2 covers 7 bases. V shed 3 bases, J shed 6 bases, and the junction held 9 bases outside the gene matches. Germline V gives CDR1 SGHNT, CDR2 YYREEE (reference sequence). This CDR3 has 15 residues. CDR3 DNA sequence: TGTGCCAGCAGCTCTTCTCCTTCGGGGGGCAATGAGCAGTTCTTC. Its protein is CASSSSPSGGNEQFF.

CDR3: CASSPTGQGRDSPLHF. As DNA, the CDR3 is TGTGCCAGCAGCCCGACGGGACAGGGGCGCGACTCACCCCTCCACTTT. The V call is TRBV5-4, the J call TRBJ1-6, with 10 nucleotides matching TRBD1. V shed 4 bases and J 10 bases; nucleotides not matched to a gene: 11. CDR3 length equals 16 residues. Germline values: CDR1 SGHNT, CDR2 YYREEE (reference sequence).

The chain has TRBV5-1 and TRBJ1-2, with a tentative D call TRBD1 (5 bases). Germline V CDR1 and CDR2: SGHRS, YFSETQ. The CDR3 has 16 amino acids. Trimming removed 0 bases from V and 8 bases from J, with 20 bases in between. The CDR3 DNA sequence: TGCGCCAGCAGCTTGGAATGGCAGGGACGGAGGGAAGGCTACACCTTC. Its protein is CASSLEWQGRREGYTF.

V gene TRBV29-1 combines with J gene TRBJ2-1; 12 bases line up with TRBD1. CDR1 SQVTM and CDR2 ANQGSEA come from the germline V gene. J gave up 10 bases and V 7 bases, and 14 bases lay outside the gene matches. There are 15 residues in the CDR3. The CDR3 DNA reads TGCAGCGGTAAGATACCGGGACAGGGGGCTAAAGAGCAGTTCTTC. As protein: CSGKIPGQGAKEQFF.

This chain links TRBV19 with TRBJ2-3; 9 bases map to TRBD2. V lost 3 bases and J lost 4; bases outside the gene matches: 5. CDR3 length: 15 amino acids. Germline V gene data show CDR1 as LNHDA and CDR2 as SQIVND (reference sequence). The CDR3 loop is CASSIRAGGPDTQYF. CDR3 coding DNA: TGTGCCAGTAGTATTCGAGCGGGGGGCCCAGATACGCAGTATTTT.

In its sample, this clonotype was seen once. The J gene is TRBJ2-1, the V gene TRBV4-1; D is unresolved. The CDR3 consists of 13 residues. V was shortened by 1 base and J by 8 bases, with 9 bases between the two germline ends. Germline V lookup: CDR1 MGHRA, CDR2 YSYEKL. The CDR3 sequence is CASSQGSSHEQFF. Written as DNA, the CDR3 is TGCGCCAGCAGCCAAGGCTCTTCGCATGAGCAGTTCTTC.

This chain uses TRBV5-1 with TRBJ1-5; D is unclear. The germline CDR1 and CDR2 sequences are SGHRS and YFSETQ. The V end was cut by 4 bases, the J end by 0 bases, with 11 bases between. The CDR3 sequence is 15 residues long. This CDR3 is CASSEAGGSNQPQHF. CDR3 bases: TGCGCCAGCAGCGAGGCGGGAGGTAGCAATCAGCCCCAGCATTTT. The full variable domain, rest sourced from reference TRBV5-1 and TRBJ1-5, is KAGVTQTPRYLIKTRGQQVTLSCSPISGHRSVSWYQQTPGQGLQFLFEYFSETQRNKGNFPGRFSGRQFSNSRSEMNVSTLELGDSALYLCASSEAGGSNQPQHFGDGTRLSIL.

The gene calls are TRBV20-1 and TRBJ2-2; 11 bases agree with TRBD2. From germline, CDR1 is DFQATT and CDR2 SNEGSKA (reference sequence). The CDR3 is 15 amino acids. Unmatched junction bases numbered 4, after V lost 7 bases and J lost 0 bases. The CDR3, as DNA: TGCAGTGTTCCTAGCGGGGGGACGAACACCGGGGAGCTGTTTTTT. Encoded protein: CSVPSGGTNTGELFF.

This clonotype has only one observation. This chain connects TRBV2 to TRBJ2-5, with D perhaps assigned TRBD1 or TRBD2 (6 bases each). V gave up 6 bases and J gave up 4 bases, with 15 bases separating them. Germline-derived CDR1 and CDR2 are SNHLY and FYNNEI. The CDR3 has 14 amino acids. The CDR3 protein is CASSPQGGGETQYF. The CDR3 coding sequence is TGTGCCAGCAGCCCACAGGGAGGTGGAGAGACCCAGTACTTC. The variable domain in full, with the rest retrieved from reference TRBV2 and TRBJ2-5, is EPEVTQTPSHQVTQMGQEVILRCVPISNHLYFYWYRQILGQKVEFLVSFYNNEISEKSEIFDDQFSVERPDGSNFTLKIRSTKLEDSAMYFCASSPQGGGETQYFGPGTRLLVL.

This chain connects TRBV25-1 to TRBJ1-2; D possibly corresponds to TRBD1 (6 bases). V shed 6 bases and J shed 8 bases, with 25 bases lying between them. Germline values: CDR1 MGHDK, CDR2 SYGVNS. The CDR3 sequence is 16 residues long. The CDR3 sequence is CASSIHQQGIGGGYTF. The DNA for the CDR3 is TGTGCCAGCAGCATCCATCAACAGGGAATCGGCGGAGGCTACACCTTC.

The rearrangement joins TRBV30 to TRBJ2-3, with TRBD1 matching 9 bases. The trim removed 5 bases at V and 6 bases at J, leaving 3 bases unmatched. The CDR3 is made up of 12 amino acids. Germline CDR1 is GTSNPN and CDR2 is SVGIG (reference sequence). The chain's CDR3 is CAWGTGRDTQYF. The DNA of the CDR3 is TGTGCCTGGGGGACAGGGAGGGATACGCAGTATTTT. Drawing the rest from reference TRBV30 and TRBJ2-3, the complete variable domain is SQTIHQWPATLVQPVGSPLSLECTVEGTSNPNLYWYRQAAGRGLQLLFYSVGIGQISSEVPQNLSASRPQDRQFILSSKKLLLSDSGFYLCAWGTGRDTQYFGPGTRLTVL.

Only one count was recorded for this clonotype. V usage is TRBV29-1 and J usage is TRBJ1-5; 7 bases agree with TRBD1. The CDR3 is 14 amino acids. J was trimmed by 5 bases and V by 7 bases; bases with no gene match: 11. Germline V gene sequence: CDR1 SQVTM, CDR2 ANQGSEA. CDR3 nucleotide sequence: TGCAGCGCTAGGACAGGCCCTGTGGATCAGCCCCAGCATTTT. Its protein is CSARTGPVDQPQHF.

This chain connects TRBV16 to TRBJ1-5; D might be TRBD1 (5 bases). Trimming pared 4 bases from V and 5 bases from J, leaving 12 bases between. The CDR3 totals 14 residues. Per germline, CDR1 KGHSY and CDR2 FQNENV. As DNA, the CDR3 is TGTGCCAGCAGCCCGGAGGTGGGGGATCAGCCCCAGCATTTT. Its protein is CASSPEVGDQPQHF.

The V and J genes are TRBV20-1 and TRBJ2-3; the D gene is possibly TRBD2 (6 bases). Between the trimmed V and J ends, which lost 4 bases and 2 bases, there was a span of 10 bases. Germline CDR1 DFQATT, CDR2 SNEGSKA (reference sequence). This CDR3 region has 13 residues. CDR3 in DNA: TGCAGTGCTACCGGACTATACACAGATACGCAGTATTTT. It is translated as CSATGLYTDTQYF.

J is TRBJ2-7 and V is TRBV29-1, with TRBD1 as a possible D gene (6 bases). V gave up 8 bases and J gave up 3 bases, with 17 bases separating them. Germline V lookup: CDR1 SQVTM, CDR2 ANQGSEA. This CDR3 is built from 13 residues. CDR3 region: CSYARGAYYEQYF. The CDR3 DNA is TGCAGCTACGCCAGGGGCGCGTACTACGAGCAGTACTTC.

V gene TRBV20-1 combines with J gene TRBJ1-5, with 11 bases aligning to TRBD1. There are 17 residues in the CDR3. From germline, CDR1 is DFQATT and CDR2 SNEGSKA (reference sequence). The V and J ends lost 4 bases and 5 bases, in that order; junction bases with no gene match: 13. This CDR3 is CSATLLIPGQGDQPQHF. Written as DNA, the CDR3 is TGCAGTGCTACACTCCTTATTCCGGGACAGGGGGATCAGCCCCAGCATTTT.

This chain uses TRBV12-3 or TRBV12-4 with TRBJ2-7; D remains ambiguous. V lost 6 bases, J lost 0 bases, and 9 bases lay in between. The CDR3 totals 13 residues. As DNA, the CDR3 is TGTGCCAGCAGCTCGGGCCGCTCCTACGAGCAGTACTTC. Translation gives CASSSGRSYEQYF.

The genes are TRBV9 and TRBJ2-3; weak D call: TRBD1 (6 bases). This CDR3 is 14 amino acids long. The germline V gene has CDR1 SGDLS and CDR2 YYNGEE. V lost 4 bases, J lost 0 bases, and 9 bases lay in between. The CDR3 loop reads CASSFGQSTDTQYF. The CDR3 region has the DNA TGTGCCAGCAGCTTCGGACAGAGCACAGATACGCAGTATTTT. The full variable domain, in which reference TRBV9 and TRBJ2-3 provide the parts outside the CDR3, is DSGVTQTPKHLITATGQRVTLRCSPRSGDLSVYWYQQSLDQGLQFLIQYYNGEERAKGNILERFSAQQFPDLHSELNLSSLELGDSALYFCASSFGQSTDTQYFGPGTRLTVL.

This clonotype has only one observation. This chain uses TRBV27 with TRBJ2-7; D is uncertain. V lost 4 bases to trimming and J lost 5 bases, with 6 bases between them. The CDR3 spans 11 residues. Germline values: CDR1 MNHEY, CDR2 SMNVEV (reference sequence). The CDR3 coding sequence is TGTGCCAGCAGTTCGGCCCACGAGCAGTACTTC. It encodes CASSSAHEQYF.

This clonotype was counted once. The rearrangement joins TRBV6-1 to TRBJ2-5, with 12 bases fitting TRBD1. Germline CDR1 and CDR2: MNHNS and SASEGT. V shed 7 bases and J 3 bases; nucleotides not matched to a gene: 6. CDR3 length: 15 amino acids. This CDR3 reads CASIIGTGGEETQYF. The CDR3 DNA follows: TGTGCCAGCATAATAGGGACAGGGGGCGAAGAGACCCAGTACTTC.

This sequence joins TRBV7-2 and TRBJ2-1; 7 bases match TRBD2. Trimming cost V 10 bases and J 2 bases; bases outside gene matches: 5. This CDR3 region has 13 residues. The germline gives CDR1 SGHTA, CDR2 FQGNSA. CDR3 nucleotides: TGTGCCACCAGGAGCGGGGCCTACAATGAGCAGTTCTTC. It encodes CATRSGAYNEQFF.

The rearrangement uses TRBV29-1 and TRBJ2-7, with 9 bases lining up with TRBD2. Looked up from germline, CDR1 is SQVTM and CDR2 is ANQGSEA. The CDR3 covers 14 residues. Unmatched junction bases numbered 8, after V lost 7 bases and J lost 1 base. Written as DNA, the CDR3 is TGCAGCGGAGCGGGACTAGCAGGTTCCTACGAGCAGTACTTC. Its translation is CSGAGLAGSYEQYF.

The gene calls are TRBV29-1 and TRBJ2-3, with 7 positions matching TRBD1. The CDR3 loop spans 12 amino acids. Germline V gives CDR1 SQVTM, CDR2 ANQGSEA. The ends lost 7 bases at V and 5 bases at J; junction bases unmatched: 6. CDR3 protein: CSGKGARDTQYF. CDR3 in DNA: TGCAGCGGTAAGGGGGCACGAGATACGCAGTATTTT.

The CDR3 DNA follows: TGTGCCAGCAGCGGATCACCCCAAGAGACCCAGTACTTC. Translating gives CASSGSPQETQYF. The chain employs TRBV9 and TRBJ2-5; D is uncertain. The CDR3 contains 13 residues. Trimming stripped 3 bases from V and 1 base from J, with 7 bases between. The germline gives CDR1 SGDLS, CDR2 YYNGEE.

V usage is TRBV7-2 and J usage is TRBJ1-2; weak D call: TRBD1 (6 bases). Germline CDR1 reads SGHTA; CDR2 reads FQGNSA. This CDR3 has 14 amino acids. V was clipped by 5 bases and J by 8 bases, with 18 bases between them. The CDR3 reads CASSRLQGQDGYTF. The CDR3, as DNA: TGTGCCAGCAGCCGCCTACAGGGTCAAGACGGCTACACCTTC.

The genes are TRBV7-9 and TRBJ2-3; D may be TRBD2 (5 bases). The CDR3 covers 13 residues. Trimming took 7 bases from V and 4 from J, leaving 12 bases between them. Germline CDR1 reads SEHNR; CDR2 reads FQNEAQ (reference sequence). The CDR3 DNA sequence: TGTGCCAGCATCGCTCCCGGGGCAGATACGCAGTATTTT. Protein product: CASIAPGADTQYF.